Listed below are T cell receptor beta chains from one sample, sequenced in a study of a mutant IDH1 vaccine in newly diagnosed glioma. The antigens for these receptors are not known. The assay was immunoSEQ multiplex PCR, and TCRdb's table has in-frame clones only and misses some. The sample lists 40,000 to 45,000 clones; 70% to 85% were seen once. This material consisted of PBMCs, taken from a glioma patient whose treatment included an IDH1 peptide vaccine. Every receptor here comes from a woman aged 18 to 35 with glioma. Some clones in this sample may be carry-over from other donors' samples. Both conserved end residues are part of each CDR3. D genes are given only for firm matches. The size field is filled for only some rows; it gives once, few, many or a size class.

V,J,D,size,DNA,CDR3
TRBV6-6,TRBJ2-3,NA,NA,TGTGCCAGCAGTCCCAACGTACTCCGTGGTACGCAGTATTTT,CASSPNVLRGTQYF
TRBV7-8,TRBJ2-7,NA,NA,TGTGCCAGCAGCTTAGCGCAGTTCTCCTACGAGCAGTACTTC,CASSLAQFSYEQYF
TRBV10-2,TRBJ2-2,TRBD1,NA,TGCGCCACTCCAACGCGGGACAGGGGGTTGAACACCGGGGAGCTGTTTTTT,CATPTRDRGLNTGELFF
TRBV29-1,TRBJ1-2,TRBD1,once,TGCAGCGCTCGGACAGGACCAAACTATGGCTACACCTTC,CSARTGPNYGYTF
TRBV28,TRBJ2-7,TRBD1,NA,TGTGCCAGCAGTTTATCTTGGGACAGAGATTACGAGCAGTACTTC,CASSLSWDRDYEQYF
TRBV19,TRBJ2-3,TRBD2,NA,TGTGCCAGTACCTCGTTTAAGGCGAGCGGGGGGACAGATACGCAGTATTTT,CASTSFKASGGTDTQYF
TRBV5-1,TRBJ2-1,NA,NA,TGCGCCAGCACCCTCTTGGGTGTCAATAGGCAGGGTGAGCAGTTCTTC,CASTLLGVNRQGEQFF
TRBV5-8,TRBJ1-5,NA,NA,TGTGCCAGCAGCCTCGACAGCCCCAATCAGCCCCAGCATTTT,CASSLDSPNQPQHF
TRBV18,TRBJ2-7,NA,NA,TGTGCCAGCTCACCACCCGACGAATACGAGCAGTACTTC,CASSPPDEYEQYF
TRBV2,TRBJ2-3,TRBD2,NA,TGTGCCAGCACCAGGACTAGCAGAGGCACAGATACGCAGTATTTT,CASTRTSRGTDTQYF
TRBV5-6,TRBJ2-7,TRBD2,NA,TGTGCCAGCAGCCAAACCGGGACTAGTTATAGCTCCTACGAGCAGTACTTC,CASSQTGTSYSSYEQYF
TRBV7-2,TRBJ2-5,NA,NA,TGTGCCAGCAGCCCAGGGGGGGCAGGGAAGGAGACCCAGTACTTC,CASSPGGAGKETQYF
TRBV27,TRBJ1-1,NA,few,TGTGCCAGCAGTGCAGTCATGAACACTGAAGCTTTCTTT,CASSAVMNTEAFF
TRBV7-9,TRBJ1-3,NA,NA,TGTGCCAGCAGCTTAGGGATGGAGAGAGAGCGAAACACCATATATTTT,CASSLGMERERNTIYF
TRBV7-2,TRBJ2-7,TRBD1,NA,TGTGCCAGCAGCGATGGACAGGGTCTCGAGCAGTACTTC,CASSDGQGLEQYF
TRBV9,TRBJ1-5,NA,NA,TGTGCCAGCAGCGTAGGAGGGGCGGCGGGTCAGCCCCAGCATTTT,CASSVGGAAGQPQHF
TRBV11-1,TRBJ2-1,TRBD2,NA,TGTGCCAGCAGCCGGACTAGCGGGAGAGTAAATGAGCAGTTCTTC,CASSRTSGRVNEQFF
TRBV4-1,TRBJ2-4,NA,once,TGCGCCAGCAGCCAAGGGAGGATGGATCTAGCCAAAAACATTCAGTACTTC,CASSQGRMDLAKNIQYF
TRBV7-2,TRBJ2-1,TRBD2,NA,TGTGCCAGCAGCCGGACTAGCGGGGGCCGAAATGAGCAGTTCTTC,CASSRTSGGRNEQFF
TRBV5-1,TRBJ2-5,TRBD2,NA,TGCGCCAGCAGCCTGGCGGGGGTGAAACAAGAGACCCAGTACTTC,CASSLAGVKQETQYF
TRBV6-1,TRBJ2-7,NA,NA,TGTGCCAGCAGTGTCGGGGGGCGCGGGCAGTACTTC,CASSVGGRGQYF
TRBV29-1,TRBJ2-2,NA,NA,TGCAGCCAAAAAGCGAACACCGGGGAGCTGTTTTTT,CSQKANTGELFF
TRBV19,TRBJ2-7,TRBD1,NA,TGTGCCAGTAGTACCCGGACAGGGCTCATCGAGCAGTACTTC,CASSTRTGLIEQYF
TRBV12-5,TRBJ1-2,TRBD1,NA,TGTGCTAGTGGTGATCCGGACAGGGGACATGGCTACACCTTC,CASGDPDRGHGYTF
TRBV27,TRBJ1-2,TRBD1,NA,TGTGCCAGCAGCTTTGTGGCCGGACAGGGCAACTATGGCTACACCTTC,CASSFVAGQGNYGYTF
TRBV7-9,TRBJ1-5,TRBD1,NA,TGTGCCAGCAGCTCACAGGGGATGCAGCCCCAGCATTTT,CASSSQGMQPQHF
TRBV4-3,TRBJ2-3,TRBD1,NA,TGCGCCAGCAGCCGAAGGACAGGCAGCGCAGATACGCAGTATTTT,CASSRRTGSADTQYF
TRBV5-4,TRBJ1-1,NA,few,TGTGCCAGCAGCTTGGCCGGGTCCATGGGGACTGAAGCTTTCTTT,CASSLAGSMGTEAFF
TRBV10-3,TRBJ1-2,TRBD1,once,TGTGCCGCGTCCGGGACAGCCCTTCTTAACTATGGCTACACCTTC,CAASGTALLNYGYTF
TRBV9,TRBJ1-4,NA,NA,TGTGCCAGCAGCGGGGCAGGGGCGGACAATGAAAAACTGTTTTTT,CASSGAGADNEKLFF
TRBV5-1,TRBJ1-2,NA,NA,TGCGCCAGCAGCTTGGCTCGACAGAGGCGAAACTATGGCTACACCTTC,CASSLARQRRNYGYTF
TRBV19,TRBJ2-7,TRBD1,once,TGTGCCAGTAGTATCGGGGACAGGGGAAACGAGCAGTACTTC,CASSIGDRGNEQYF
TRBV5-6,TRBJ1-1,TRBD1,NA,TGTGCCAGCAGCTGGGGACAGGGGAACACTGAAGCTTTCTTT,CASSWGQGNTEAFF
TRBV6-5,TRBJ1-5,NA,few,TGTGCCAGCAGCCTGACACCTAGCAATCAGCCCCAGCATTTT,CASSLTPSNQPQHF
TRBV14,TRBJ2-7,NA,NA,TGTGCCAGCAGCCCCAAGCAGCGAGGGGGTCCCTCCTACGAGCAGTACTTC,CASSPKQRGGPSYEQYF
TRBV11-3,TRBJ1-1,NA,NA,TGTGCCAGCAGACGTACAGGAAACACTGAAGCTTTCTTT,CASRRTGNTEAFF
TRBV5-4,TRBJ2-1,TRBD2,NA,TGTGCCAGCAGCTTGGTTACTAGCGGCGTCAATGAGCAGTTCTTC,CASSLVTSGVNEQFF
TRBV4-2,TRBJ2-7,TRBD2,few,TGTGCCAGCAGCCAACAGACTAGCGGGGGGACTTCCTACGAGCAGTACTTC,CASSQQTSGGTSYEQYF
TRBV2,TRBJ2-3,TRBD2,NA,TGTGCCAGGGGGACTAGCGGGGAGGCAGATACGCAGTATTTT,CARGTSGEADTQYF
TRBV5-6,TRBJ1-2,NA,NA,TGTGCCAGCAGCTTGGTTGGGCCTGACTATGGCTACACCTTC,CASSLVGPDYGYTF
TRBV7-9,TRBJ2-5,NA,NA,TGTGCCAGCAGCTCGCATGGCTCCGGGCAACAGAGGACCCAGTACTTC,CASSSHGSGQQRTQYF
TRBV29-1,TRBJ1-4,TRBD1,few,TGCAGCGTCAGAGGGACAGGGAGTGAAAAACTGTTTTTT,CSVRGTGSEKLFF
TRBV7-9,TRBJ1-5,TRBD1,NA,TGTGCCAGCAGCCTGGGACAGAATCAGCCCCAGCATTTT,CASSLGQNQPQHF
TRBV9,TRBJ2-1,TRBD1,NA,TGTGCCAGCAGCGCCCGGGACAGGGGGAGGGATGAGCAGTTCTTC,CASSARDRGRDEQFF
TRBV5-1,TRBJ1-1,NA,NA,TGCGCCAGCAGCTTGGCCGTCGGGAGGGCTGAAGCTTTCTTT,CASSLAVGRAEAFF
TRBV9,TRBJ2-7,TRBD2,NA,TGTGCCAGCAGCGTAGGTGTAGCTAGCGGAGACTACGAGCAGTACTTC,CASSVGVASGDYEQYF
TRBV6-4,TRBJ2-6,NA,NA,TGTGCCAGCAGTGATGGGCAGCGCTCTGGGGCCAACGTCCTGACTTTC,CASSDGQRSGANVLTF
TRBV9,TRBJ1-5,NA,NA,TGTGCCAGCAGCGTAGAAGGGAGGGAGCAGCCCCAGCATTTT,CASSVEGREQPQHF
TRBV4-2,TRBJ2-1,TRBD2,NA,TGTGCCAGCAGCCAAGATTTGGGTCTAGCGGGTGCCAACGGTGAGCAGTTCTTC,CASSQDLGLAGANGEQFF
TRBV29-1,TRBJ2-7,TRBD2,NA,TGCAGCGCCGGGGGGGGCGGCCTTACCTACGAGCAGTACTTC,CSAGGGGLTYEQYF